The rows below give T cell receptor beta chains drawn from one sample of a study of a mutant IDH1 vaccine in newly diagnosed glioma. This table comes from immunoSEQ multiplex PCR, and its TCRdb copy is limited to in-frame clones, with some not included. The table lists approximately 31,000 clones, 80% to 85% of them singletons, with approximately 28% in the top ten. No antigen has been assigned to these receptors. The sequences come from PBMCs, collected from a glioma patient whose treatment included an IDH1 peptide vaccine. Source of these receptors: a man younger than 40 with glioma. The CDR3 runs from the conserved cysteine through the conserved F or W. D genes are given only for firm matches. For some rows the clone size is stated as once, few or many, or as a class when expanded; others skip it.

TRBV7-9	-	TRBJ1-4	-	CASSLEAGVGDEKLFF	TGTGCCAGCAGCTTAGAGGCAGGGGTCGGTGATGAAAAACTGTTTTTT
TRBV6-5	-	TRBJ2-7	-	CASSYSKRSGGEQYF	TGTGCCAGCAGTTACTCGAAGCGGTCCGGGGGCGAGCAGTACTTC
TRBV5-4	-	TRBJ2-3	-	CASSLGAGDTQYF	TGTGCCAGCAGCTTGGGGGCGGGAGATACGCAGTATTTT
TRBV13	-	TRBJ2-7	-	CASSQPTELYEQYF	TGTGCCAGCAGCCAACCGACGGAACTCTACGAGCAGTACTTC
TRBV27	few	TRBJ1-5	-	CASSERLGNQPQHF	TGTGCCAGCAGTGAACGTTTGGGTAATCAGCCCCAGCATTTT
TRBV27	-	TRBJ1-2	-	CASSLDSASPSYGYTF	TGTGCCAGCAGTTTAGACAGCGCCAGTCCTTCTTATGGCTACACCTTC
TRBV6-1	-	TRBJ1-5	-	CASSEAGAPLPQHF	TGTGCCAGCAGTGAGGCAGGGGCCCCTCTGCCCCAGCATTTT
TRBV29-1	-	TRBJ2-1	-	CSAHGRGRLNEQFF	TGCAGCGCCCACGGGAGGGGGCGCTTGAATGAGCAGTTCTTC
TRBV19	-	TRBJ1-1	TRBD1	CASSRRIRRSVKVGTGVNTEAFF	TGTGCCAGTAGCCGGCGGATTCGGAGGTCGGTTAAGGTTGGGACAGGGGTGAACACTGAAGCTTTCTTT
TRBV10-3	-	TRBJ2-5	TRBD2	CAIRGTSGGLTETQYF	TGTGCCATCAGAGGGACTAGCGGGGGGCTTACAGAGACCCAGTACTTC
TRBV5-3	-	TRBJ2-2	-	CARSLAEYYTGELFF	TGTGCCAGAAGCTTGGCAGAATACTACACCGGGGAGCTGTTTTTT
TRBV7-9	-	TRBJ2-1	-	CASIGGRNEQFF	TGTGCCAGCATTGGGGGACGGAATGAGCAGTTCTTC
TRBV28	-	TRBJ2-7	-	CASRDAQYEQYF	TGTGCCAGCAGGGACGCACAATACGAGCAGTACTTC
TRBV7-6	few	TRBJ2-3	-	CASSLRSSTDTQYF	TGTGCCAGCAGCCTCCGCTCTAGCACAGATACGCAGTATTTT
TRBV7-2	-	TRBJ1-6	-	CASSQRARGTNSPLHF	TGTGCCAGCAGTCAGAGGGCGAGAGGGACCAATTCACCCCTCCACTTT
TRBV6-1	-	TRBJ2-1	-	CASSLNRDNEQFF	TGTGCCAGCAGTTTAAACAGGGACAATGAGCAGTTCTTC
TRBV2	-	TRBJ2-1	TRBD2	CASRREIAGVAAGVVNEQFF	TGTGCCAGCAGGAGAGAGATAGCGGGAGTCGCAGCGGGAGTTGTGAATGAGCAGTTCTTC
TRBV9	-	TRBJ2-1	-	CASSPPGASYNEQFF	TGTGCCAGCAGCCCACCGGGGGCTTCCTACAATGAGCAGTTCTTC
TRBV27	-	TRBJ1-1	-	CASSLSVVTEAFF	TGTGCCAGCAGTTTAAGTGTCGTCACTGAAGCTTTCTTT
TRBV9	few	TRBJ1-5	-	CASSLSAGSNQPQHF	TGTGCCAGCAGCTTATCCGCCGGTAGCAATCAGCCCCAGCATTTT
TRBV2	-	TRBJ2-7	-	CASGRWDGQYF	TGTGCCAGCGGGCGTTGGGACGGGCAGTACTTC
TRBV4-1	once	TRBJ2-1	TRBD1	CASSDRGSYNEQFF	TGCGCCAGCAGTGACAGGGGGTCCTACAATGAGCAGTTCTTC
TRBV5-1	-	TRBJ1-2	TRBD1	CASSLEVGTGSRGYGYTF	TGCGCCAGCAGCTTGGAGGTTGGGACAGGCTCACGGGGCTATGGCTACACCTTC
TRBV4-3	-	TRBJ1-2	-	CASSQDRDYGYTF	TGCGCCAGCAGCCAAGATCGGGACTATGGCTACACCTTC
TRBV30	-	TRBJ2-5	TRBD1	CAWSGQGEWETQYF	TGTGCCTGGAGTGGACAGGGGGAGTGGGAGACCCAGTACTTC
TRBV7-9	few	TRBJ1-1	TRBD1	CASSFIYRGRDRNTEAFF	TGTGCCAGCAGCTTTATCTACAGGGGGAGAGATAGGAACACTGAAGCTTTCTTT
TRBV21-1	-	TRBJ2-3	-	CASSIPRGCTDTQYF	TGTGCCAGCAGCATTCCCCGGGGTTGCACAGATACGCAGTATTTT
TRBV6-5	-	TRBJ2-3	TRBD2	CASSTGLAGEDTQYF	TGTGCCAGCAGTACCGGACTAGCGGGAGAGGATACGCAGTATTTT
TRBV27	-	TRBJ1-5	-	CASSLRAGEQPQHF	TGTGCCAGCAGTTTAAGGGCAGGGGAACAGCCCCAGCATTTT